This T cell receptor beta chain was identified during a study of CXCR3-negative and CXCR3-positive naive CD8 T cells. The CDR3 is 13 residues long. The germline V gene has CDR1 LNHDA and CDR2 SQIVND (reference sequence). UMI-labeled 5' RACE TRB cDNA libraries were prepared from the cells. TCRdb reprocessed the 5' RACE reads and reports one entry per CDR3 protein, with no DNA. Its table lists 45,000 to 55,000 distinct CDR3 sequences. The specimen was memory CD8+ T cells from blood. V and J are TRBV19 and TRBJ2-7; TCRdb reports TRBD1, a call that lacks DNA to check it against. This sequence was found in a human donor in good health. Some clones in this sample may be carry-over from other donors' samples. The CDR3 loop reads CASRHRASYEQYF.